Given below is one TCR beta chain in context. Each CDR3 protein is one row after TCRdb ran MiXCR on the PCR reads. The table records fewer than 15,000 distinct CDR3 sequences, roughly 56% of them present only once. The entry originates in a study of tumor-infiltrating lymphocytes in oesophageal squamous cell carcinoma. The specimen was esophageal tumor tissue. The sequence derives from a male donor with esophageal squamous cell carcinoma.

The CDR3 coding sequence is TGTGCCAGCAGTTATCGTCCTCACGAGCAGTACTTC. Encoded protein: CASSYRPHEQYF. The genes are TRBV6-9 and TRBJ2-4; D unresolved. The DNA end favors TRBJ2-7, so the J call may be wrong. Germline-derived CDR1 and CDR2 are MNHGY and SVAAGI. This CDR3 has 12 residues.